The 29 T cell receptor beta chains in this list originate from one sample, sequenced in a study of OX40 agonist ivuxolimab in advanced cancers. This table comes from immunoSEQ multiplex PCR, and its TCRdb copy is limited to in-frame clones, with some not included. Of about 79,000 clones in the sample, roughly 87% are singletons; the top ten hold less than 0.35%. Sequencing was performed on CD4+ or CD8+ T cells sorted from blood, taken in a trial of the OX40 agonist ivuxolimab. The receptors here all came from an adult with an advanced solid tumor such as melanoma, head and neck, liver or kidney cancer.

The rearrangement links TRBV5-1 to TRBJ1-2; 7 nucleotides line up with TRBD1. V shed 2 bases, J shed 6 bases, and the junction held 10 bases outside the gene matches. The CDR3 is 15 amino acids. Germline V gene sequence: CDR1 SGHRS, CDR2 YFSETQ. The CDR3 here is CASSFLGQAGDGYTF. Written as DNA, the CDR3 is TGCGCCAGCAGCTTCCTCGGACAGGCGGGGGATGGCTACACCTTC.

This sequence joins TRBV18 and TRBJ1-1; 7 positions match TRBD1. V trimming: 5 bases; J trimming: 0 bases; junction bases outside the gene matches: 9. The CDR3 contains 16 residues. Germline values: CDR1 KGHSH, CDR2 LQKENI. Written as DNA, the CDR3 is TGTGCCAGCTCAACACAGGGGATCACTGTGAACACTGAAGCTTTCTTT. Translating gives CASSTQGITVNTEAFF.

The CDR3 DNA is TGTGCCAGCAGCCGACGCGGCCAGGACAGGGGTCCCGAAGCTTTCTTT. The encoded protein is CASSRRGQDRGPEAFF. The chain couples TRBV9 to TRBJ1-1; 9 bases align to TRBD1. Germline trimming cut 4 bases from V and 8 bases from J; bases unmatched to any gene: 15. This CDR3 is 16 amino acids long. The germline CDR1 and CDR2 sequences are SGDLS and YYNGEE.

The chain carries TRBV28 and TRBJ1-1; D is possibly TRBD1 (5 bases). In germline, CDR1 is MDHEN, CDR2 SYDVKM. The germline V and J ends were trimmed by 6 bases and 5 bases, with 19 bases remaining between them. This CDR3 has 15 amino acids. The chain's CDR3 is CASSPTGPIGTEAFF. CDR3 sequence (DNA): TGTGCCAGCAGCCCCACAGGTCCGATCGGTACTGAAGCTTTCTTT.

The V gene is TRBV7-2, the J gene TRBJ2-1; 12 nucleotides align to TRBD2. With 1 base clipped from V and 8 bases from J, the junction kept 15 bases outside the gene matches. Per the germline V gene, CDR1 is SGHTA and CDR2 is FQGNSA. CDR3 size: 19 residues. CDR3 sequence: CASSLDRPLAGGYLDEQFF. CDR3 DNA sequence: TGTGCCAGCAGCTTAGATCGCCCACTAGCGGGGGGCTATCTCGATGAGCAGTTCTTC.

The chain has TRBV18 and TRBJ2-3; D not resolved. Trimming removed 0 bases from V and 3 bases from J, with 13 bases in between. The CDR3 loop spans 16 amino acids. Germline V gene data show CDR1 as KGHSH and CDR2 as LQKENI. The CDR3 reads CASSPPWQEDTDTQYF. In nucleotides, the CDR3 is TGTGCCAGCTCACCACCCTGGCAGGAAGATACAGATACGCAGTATTTT.

The chain is built from TRBV14 and TRBJ1-2; the D gene is possibly TRBD1 (6 bases). Germline CDR1 and CDR2: SGHDN and FVKESK. Deletions cut 5 bases from V and 1 base from J, with 20 bases between. The CDR3 consists of 17 residues. In nucleotides, the CDR3 is TGTGCCAGCAGCAAGGACAGACGACCCTTTAGTAACTATGGCTACACCTTC. As protein: CASSKDRRPFSNYGYTF.

This chain joins TRBV5-1 and TRBJ1-2, with 12 bases identical to TRBD1. The CDR3 consists of 18 residues. CDR1 and CDR2 from the germline V gene are SGHRS and YFSETQ. The V gene end was trimmed by 2 bases and the J gene end by 4 bases; junction bases not matched to a gene: 12. CDR3 sequence (DNA): TGCGCCAGCAGCTTCCAAGCGGGACAGGGGGCTACCAGCTATGGCTACACCTTC. Its protein product is CASSFQAGQGATSYGYTF.

This clone was picked up a small number of times. V and J are TRBV19 and TRBJ1-5; no firm D call. Trimming shortened V by 1 base and J by 3 bases, and 13 bases separated the two germline ends. Germline CDR1 and CDR2: LNHDA and SQIVND (reference sequence). The CDR3 runs to 16 residues. The CDR3 DNA reads TGTGCCAGTAGTATAGCGTCAGGAACATTCAATCAGCCCCAGCATTTT. Translated, it gives CASSIASGTFNQPQHF.

The J gene is TRBJ2-1, the V gene TRBV6-1, with unresolved D. Germline V gene data show CDR1 as MNHNS and CDR2 as SASEGT. With 2 bases removed from V and 0 bases from J, the gap between germline ends came to 14 bases. This CDR3 has 17 residues. The CDR3 nucleotides are TGTGCCAGCAGTGAACAACCACCGGAGAGCTCCTACAATGAGCAGTTCTTC. Protein: CASSEQPPESSYNEQFF.

V and J are TRBV7-9 and TRBJ1-2, with TRBD1 as a possible D gene (5 bases). The CDR3 loop spans 14 amino acids. Germline CDR1 and CDR2: SEHNR and FQNEAQ (reference sequence). Trimming cost V 0 bases and J 2 bases, with 7 bases left between them. In nucleotides, the CDR3 is TGTGCCAGCAGCTTAGCTCCAGGGAACTATGGCTACACCTTC. Encoded protein: CASSLAPGNYGYTF.

This clone was counted between two and nine times. This chain connects TRBV9 to TRBJ1-2, with D possibly TRBD1 on 5 matching bases. The CDR3 spans 12 residues. With 1 base removed from V and 6 bases from J, the gap between germline ends came to 7 bases. Germline V CDR1 and CDR2: SGDLS, YYNGEE. DNA of the CDR3: TGTGCCAGCAGCGTATCAGGGCATGGCTACACCTTC. Its protein product is CASSVSGHGYTF.

The gene calls are TRBV27 and TRBJ1-6; no clear D gene. Germline CDR1 reads MNHEY; CDR2 reads SMNVEV (reference sequence). Trimming shortened V by 8 bases and J by 9 bases, and 14 bases separated the two germline ends. The CDR3 runs 13 residues. CDR3: CASSTRETSPLHF. CDR3 sequence (DNA): TGTGCCAGCTCAACGAGGGAGACTTCACCCCTCCACTTT.

The genes are TRBV5-8 and TRBJ2-5, with 7 nucleotides matching TRBD1. The V gene end was trimmed by 2 bases and the J gene end by 4 bases; junction bases not matched to a gene: 17. CDR1 is SGHTS and CDR2 is YDEGEE in the germline V gene. The CDR3 extends over 18 amino acids. The CDR3 DNA reads TGTGCCAGCAGCTTAAAGCTAATGGCGCAGGGGGATTTAGAGACCCAGTACTTC. Protein sequence: CASSLKLMAQGDLETQYF.

This clone was seen only once. This chain uses TRBV5-8 with TRBJ1-2, with 7 bases aligning to TRBD1. Germline CDR1 is SGHTS and CDR2 is YDEGEE. V lost 1 base and J lost 6; bases outside the gene matches: 6. The CDR3 runs 14 residues. This CDR3 is CASSLLAGGNGYTF. The DNA for the CDR3 is TGTGCCAGCAGCTTGTTGGCAGGGGGGAATGGCTACACCTTC.

The V gene is TRBV6-1, the J gene TRBJ1-5; no clear D. The germline V gene encodes CDR1 MNHNS and CDR2 SASEGT. V lost 3 bases and J lost 0, with 15 bases in between. The CDR3 is 17 amino acids. CDR3 sequence reads: CASSDQSGWFSNQPQHF. As DNA, the CDR3 is TGTGCCAGCAGTGATCAATCGGGGTGGTTTAGCAATCAGCCCCAGCATTTT.

CDR3 sequence: CASSSEGRRKGDSPLHF. The CDR3 DNA reads TGTGCCAGCAGCTCCGAAGGGCGTAGGAAGGGGGATTCACCCCTCCACTTT. The chain carries TRBV5-5 and TRBJ1-6; possible D gene TRBD1, 6 bases. Per the germline V gene, CDR1 is SGHKS and CDR2 is YYEKEE (reference sequence). V shed 3 bases and J shed 8 bases, with 21 bases lying between them. The CDR3 runs 17 residues.

The chain employs TRBV5-5 and TRBJ1-6, with 8 bases matching TRBD1. The CDR3 is made up of 16 amino acids. After removal of 3 bases from V and 8 bases from J, the junction contained 10 bases not matched to a gene. CDR1 and CDR2 (germline): SGHKS, YYEKEE (reference sequence). The CDR3 nucleotides are TGTGCCAGCAGCTCCGACCGGACAGGGTTGGATTCACCCCTCCACTTT. This gives the protein CASSSDRTGLDSPLHF.

This clone was observed a handful of times. This chain uses TRBV25-1 with TRBJ1-4; possibly TRBD1 for D (5 bases). The CDR3 is made up of 14 amino acids. Germline CDR1 reads MGHDK; CDR2 reads SYGVNS. Trimming left V 6 bases short and J 7 bases short, with 15 bases between. The CDR3 DNA follows: TGTGCCAGCAGAGAAACGGGGGGTAGTGAAAAACTGTTTTTT. It encodes CASRETGGSEKLFF. The entire variable domain, with the rest obtained from reference TRBV25-1 and TRBJ1-4, is as follows: EADIYQTPRYLVIGTGKKITLECSQTMGHDKMYWYQQDPGMELHLIHYSYGVNSTEKGDLSSESTVSRIRTEHFPLTLESARPSHTSQYLCASRETGGSEKLFFGSGTQLSVL.

The rearrangement links TRBV5-1 to TRBJ1-3; D is ambiguous. The CDR3 is made up of 14 amino acids. V dropped 4 bases and J dropped 4 bases, with 12 bases sitting between them. CDR1 and CDR2 (germline): SGHRS, YFSETQ. The CDR3 region is CASSVPAAGNTIYF. CDR3 DNA sequence: TGCGCCAGCAGCGTCCCAGCGGCCGGAAACACCATATATTTT. Complete variable domain (other parts from reference TRBV5-1 and TRBJ1-3): KAGVTQTPRYLIKTRGQQVTLSCSPISGHRSVSWYQQTPGQGLQFLFEYFSETQRNKGNFPGRFSGRQFSNSRSEMNVSTLELGDSALYLCASSVPAAGNTIYFGEGSWLTVV.

This chain links TRBV6-8 with TRBJ2-3; 11 nucleotides match TRBD2. Trimming removed 4 bases from V and 3 bases from J; junction bases left unmatched: 6. CDR1 is MNHGY, CDR2 SAAAGT, per germline. The CDR3 length is 16 residues. CDR3 sequence: CASSSPLAGGTDTQYF. CDR3 in DNA: TGTGCCAGCAGTTCCCCCCTAGCGGGGGGAACAGATACGCAGTATTTT.

The chain uses TRBV5-1 and TRBJ1-3; D remains unclear. CDR3 size: 15 residues. Deletions cut 5 bases from V and 2 bases from J, with 14 bases between. Germline V gives CDR1 SGHRS, CDR2 YFSETQ. The CDR3 here is CASRHDRGPGNTIYF. CDR3 nucleotide sequence: TGCGCCAGCAGGCACGATCGAGGGCCTGGAAACACCATATATTTT.

This CDR3 is CASRKTGDSPLHF. CDR3 DNA sequence: TGTGCCAGCAGAAAAACAGGGGATTCACCCCTCCACTTT. This rearrangement joins TRBV25-1 to TRBJ1-6, with 7 bases that match TRBD1. This CDR3 has 13 amino acids. Looked up from germline, CDR1 is MGHDK and CDR2 is SYGVNS. V lost 6 bases to trimming and J lost 8 bases; unmatched junction nucleotides: 4.

This rearrangement joins TRBV28 to TRBJ2-7; D may correspond to TRBD1 or TRBD2 (5 bases each). V was shortened by 5 bases and J by 1 base, with 15 bases between the two germline ends. Germline loops: CDR1 MDHEN, CDR2 SYDVKM. The CDR3 is 15 residues long. In DNA, the CDR3 is TGTGCCAGCAGTGACTTGCGAGGGGCTTCCTACGAGCAGTACGTC. Translating it yields CASSDLRGASYEQYV.

The rearrangement links TRBV27 to TRBJ2-7; D is ambiguous. The CDR3 is 14 amino acids. Germline values: CDR1 MNHEY, CDR2 SMNVEV (reference sequence). Trimming took 2 bases from V and 2 from J, leaving 10 bases between them. This CDR3 reads CASSLSLPAYEQYF. The CDR3 nucleotides read TGTGCCAGCAGTTTAAGTCTACCTGCCTACGAGCAGTACTTC.

The chain combines TRBV6-5 with TRBJ2-1; 10 nucleotides align to TRBD2. V shed 6 bases, J shed 15 bases, and the junction held 11 bases outside the gene matches. The CDR3 is 13 amino acids. In germline, CDR1 is MNHEY, CDR2 SVGAGI. The CDR3: CASRRAGGRESFF. DNA for the CDR3: TGTGCCAGCAGAAGAGCGGGGGGGCGGGAATCGTTCTTC.

The chain uses TRBV19 and TRBJ1-5; D is perhaps TRBD1 (6 bases). The germline gives CDR1 LNHDA, CDR2 SQIVND (reference sequence). The CDR3 is 14 residues long. Trimming shortened V by 3 bases and J by 3 bases, and 9 bases separated the two germline ends. The CDR3 protein is CASSINRDNQPQHF. The CDR3 nucleotides read TGTGCCAGTAGTATTAACAGGGACAATCAGCCCCAGCATTTT.

This clone was counted only a few times. This chain's CDR3 is CASSQDRDSRNEQFF. The CDR3 DNA reads as TGCGCCAGCAGCCAAGATCGAGATAGCCGGAATGAGCAGTTCTTC. This chain links TRBV4-1 with TRBJ2-1; D is unclear. The V end was cut by 0 bases, the J end by 7 bases, with 13 bases between. CDR3 length: 15 amino acids. Germline CDR1 is MGHRA and CDR2 is YSYEKL.

The genes are TRBV10-3 and TRBJ2-3; 7 bases are shared with TRBD2. The V and J ends lost 4 bases and 3 bases, in that order; junction bases with no gene match: 4. CDR3 length: 14 amino acids. The germline gives CDR1 ENHRY, CDR2 SYGVKD. For the CDR3, the DNA is TGTGCCATCAGTGGGGGCGGGGGTACAGATACGCAGTATTTT. Translated, it gives CAISGGGGTDTQYF.